These T cell receptor beta chains were read from a single sample in a study of Graves' ophthalmopathy and Graves' hyperthyroidism. TCRdb processed the multiplex PCR reads anew with MiXCR; each CDR3 protein has one entry. The repertoire holds 300,000 to 500,000 distinct CDR3 sequences, with less than 20% as singletons. Sequenced material: peripheral blood. These receptors all stem from a woman aged 18-29 years with stable Graves' hyperthyroidism. The CDR3 runs from the conserved cysteine through the conserved F or W. Fields, in order: D gene, J gene, clone size, V gene, CDR3 protein, CDR3 DNA. A D gene is named only where the DNA matches it firmly. Where a row states a size, it is once, few, many or the class of an expanded clone; other rows omit it.

.,TRBJ2-7,.,TRBV12-3/TRBV12-4,CASSGLESYEQYF,TGTGCCAGCAGCGGACTCGAGAGTTACGAGCAGTACTTC
TRBD2,TRBJ2-1,.,TRBV28,CASSSWTSGSRDEQFF,TGTGCCAGCAGTTCCTGGACTAGCGGGAGTAGGGATGAGCAGTTCTTC
.,TRBJ1-5,.,TRBV25-1,CASSEVRRVRGGVSNQPQHF,TGTGCCAGCAGTGAGGTTAGAAGGGTAAGGGGAGGGGTTAGCAATCAGCCCCAGCATTTT
.,TRBJ2-7,.,TRBV28,CASSLGQTSEQYF,TGTGCCAGCAGCTTAGGACAGACATCGGAACAGTACTTC
.,TRBJ2-7,few,TRBV7-9,CASSFGQGITEQYF,TGTGCCAGCAGCTTCGGGCAGGGAATCACCGAGCAGTACTTC
TRBD2,TRBJ2-5,.,TRBV15,CATSSGTSGGNSQETQYF,TGTGCCACCAGCAGCGGGACTAGCGGGGGGAATTCTCAAGAGACCCAGTACTTC
.,TRBJ1-3,few,TRBV5-1,CASSLGGTGGNTIYF,TGCGCCAGCAGCTTGGGAGGCACTGGTGGAAACACCATATATTTT
.,TRBJ2-5,.,TRBV29-1,CSAASGTEGQTQYF,TGCAGCGCCGCCTCCGGGACGGAAGGGCAGACCCAGTACTTC
TRBD1,TRBJ1-5,many,TRBV10-3,CAIRGQGSNQPQHF,TGTGCCATCAGGGGACAGGGTAGCAATCAGCCCCAGCATTTT
TRBD2,TRBJ2-5,many,TRBV6-1,CASSGLAGGGETQYF,TGTGCCAGCAGTGGACTAGCGGGGGGCGGAGAGACCCAGTACTTC
.,TRBJ2-7,many,TRBV6-2/TRBV6-3,CASSYGFRAYEQYF,TGTGCCAGCAGTTATGGCTTTAGGGCCTACGAGCAGTACTTC
.,TRBJ1-1,many,TRBV5-6,CASSLLRVAEAFF,TGTGCCAGCAGCTTGCTTAGGGTTGCTGAAGCTTTCTTT
.,TRBJ2-7,few,TRBV27,CASRKLGAETEQYF,TGTGCCAGCAGGAAACTAGGAGCAGAGACCGAGCAGTACTTC
.,TRBJ1-2,many,TRBV12-3/TRBV12-4,CASSFGIYGYTF,TGTGCCAGCAGTTTTGGGATTTATGGCTACACCTTC
.,TRBJ1-2,many,TRBV24-1,CATSDVDGNYGYTF,TGTGCCACCAGTGATGTGGACGGGAACTATGGCTACACCTTC
TRBD1,TRBJ1-6,many,TRBV11-2,CASSLDGRGLWPLHF,TGTGCCAGCAGCTTAGATGGAAGGGGGCTATGGCCCCTCCACTTT
.,TRBJ1-2,few,TRBV5-6,CASSLRDHRPNYGYTF,TGTGCCAGCAGCCTGAGGGATCACAGGCCTAACTATGGCTACACCTTC
.,TRBJ1-2,many,TRBV6-5,CASSYSSSGSVYGYTF,TGTGCCAGCAGTTACTCGAGTTCTGGGAGCGTCTATGGCTACACCTTC
.,TRBJ1-1,many,TRBV24-1,CATSDDATGLGAFF,TGTGCCACCAGTGATGATGCGACTGGGTTGGGAGCTTTCTTT
TRBD2,TRBJ2-2,few,TRBV7-6,CASTPTSVSGELFF,TGTGCCAGCACCCCGACTAGCGTCAGCGGGGAGCTGTTTTTT
.,TRBJ1-2,many,TRBV15,CATGKGTELYGYTF,TGTGCCACTGGGAAGGGGACGGAGCTCTATGGCTACACCTTC
.,TRBJ2-5,many,TRBV6-2/TRBV6-3,CASSYWGEETQYF,TGTGCCAGCAGTTACTGGGGGGAAGAGACCCAGTACTTC
.,TRBJ2-7,many,TRBV6-5,CASSHKYEQYF,TGTGCCAGCAGCCACAAATACGAGCAGTACTTC
.,TRBJ2-7,many,TRBV11-2,CASSRINGGPGQTYEQYF,TGTGCCAGCAGCCGGATTAACGGGGGGCCAGGGCAGACCTACGAGCAGTACTTC
.,TRBJ2-7,many,TRBV11-2,CASSLPSYEQYF,TGTGCCAGCAGCTTACCCTCCTACGAGCAGTACTTC
TRBD2,TRBJ2-5,many,TRBV19,CASSEWTSRETQYF,TGTGCCAGTAGTGAGTGGACTAGCCGGGAGACCCAGTACTTC
.,TRBJ1-3,many,TRBV11-2,CASSFSGPGGSGNTIYF,TGTGCCAGCAGCTTCTCGGGGCCCGGGGGTTCTGGAAACACCATATATTTT
TRBD1,TRBJ2-7,many,TRBV7-2,CASRTQRGTGAYEQYF,TGTGCCAGCAGAACACAGAGGGGGACAGGAGCCTACGAGCAGTACTTC
.,TRBJ2-7,many,TRBV24-1,CATSDFGGEDYEQYF,TGTGCCACCAGTGATTTCGGGGGAGAGGACTACGAGCAGTACTTC
.,TRBJ2-1,many,TRBV27,CASSFSGNEQFF,TGTGCCAGCAGTTTCAGTGGGAATGAGCAGTTCTTC
TRBD1,TRBJ1-1,many,TRBV5-1,CASSFDGTAEAFF,TGCGCCAGCAGCTTCGATGGGACAGCCGAAGCTTTCTTT
TRBD2,TRBJ2-5,few,TRBV4-1,CASSQGLQETQYF,TGCGCCAGCAGCCAGGGACTACAAGAGACCCAGTACTTC
TRBD1,TRBJ1-5,many,TRBV7-6,CASSSTGGLTGIQPQHF,TGTGCCAGCAGCTCTACAGGGGGCCTCACGGGGATTCAGCCCCAGCATTTT
.,TRBJ2-5,many,TRBV6-2/TRBV6-3,CASSRWTRADGTQYF,TGTGCCAGCAGCCGTTGGACTCGCGCGGATGGGACCCAGTACTTC
TRBD1,TRBJ1-2,many,TRBV15,CATSPKDRGLIYGYTF,TGTGCCACCAGCCCGAAGGACAGGGGACTTATCTATGGCTACACCTTC
.,TRBJ1-1,.,TRBV6-1,CASSDQGLGTEAFF,TGTGCCAGCAGTGACCAGGGGTTGGGCACTGAAGCTTTCTTT
.,TRBJ1-1,many,TRBV10-2,CASFPRETRMGEAFF,TGCGCCAGTTTTCCCAGGGAGACCCGTATGGGTGAAGCTTTCTTT
.,TRBJ1-1,many,TRBV10-1,CASSEIGRDEAFF,TGCGCCAGCAGTGAAATAGGGCGGGATGAAGCTTTCTTT
.,TRBJ2-7,many,TRBV7-2,CASSQGRIYEQYF,TGTGCCAGCAGCCAGGGGCGGATCTACGAGCAGTACTTC
.,TRBJ1-2,many,TRBV12-3/TRBV12-4,CASIKRGTYGYTF,TGTGCCAGCATTAAGAGAGGAACCTATGGCTACACCTTC
TRBD1,TRBJ1-1,many,TRBV6-5,CASRPTGGRNTEAFF,TGTGCCAGCAGACCGACAGGGGGTCGCAACACTGAAGCTTTCTTT
.,TRBJ1-5,once,TRBV12-3/TRBV12-4,CASWGGATGANQPQHF,TGTGCCAGCTGGGGAGGGGCCACAGGCGCTAATCAGCCCCAGCATTTT
.,TRBJ2-2,many,TRBV12-3/TRBV12-4,CASSRLDGELFF,TGTGCCAGCAGTCGCCTTGACGGGGAGCTGTTTTTT
.,TRBJ1-5,.,TRBV27,CASSLKPYGNQPQHF,TGTGCCAGCAGTTTAAAGCCCTACGGCAATCAGCCCCAGCATTTT
TRBD2,TRBJ2-7,many,TRBV4-1,CASSRLAGATYEQYF,TGCGCCAGCAGCCGGCTAGCGGGTGCTACCTACGAGCAGTACTTC
TRBD2,TRBJ2-5,many,TRBV4-1,CASSGWTRETQYF,TGCGCCAGCAGCGGATGGACTAGAGAGACCCAGTACTTC
TRBD1,TRBJ2-7,many,TRBV15,CATSRDWGQGYEQYF,TGTGCCACCAGCAGAGATTGGGGACAGGGGTACGAGCAGTACTTC
.,TRBJ2-7,many,TRBV6-1,CASSERYFSSYEQYF,TGTGCCAGCAGTGAAAGGTACTTCAGCTCCTACGAGCAGTACTTC
.,TRBJ2-7,many,TRBV7-8,CASSPRGVELLGQYF,TGTGCCAGCAGTCCTAGAGGGGTGGAGCTACTGGGCCAGTACTTC
.,TRBJ1-1,few,TRBV10-3,CAISGREGWNTEAFF,TGTGCCATCAGTGGACGGGAGGGGTGGAACACTGAAGCTTTCTTT
TRBD1,TRBJ1-5,many,TRBV6-1,CASRPRTGPNQPQHF,TGTGCCAGCAGACCCCGGACAGGGCCTAATCAGCCCCAGCATTTT
.,TRBJ2-5,many,TRBV12-5,CASGLEAETQYF,TGTGCTAGTGGTTTGGAAGCGGAGACCCAGTACTTC
.,TRBJ1-2,many,TRBV15,CATSRDHREGYTF,TGTGCCACCAGCAGAGATCATAGGGAAGGCTACACCTTC
.,TRBJ1-1,many,TRBV12-5,CASGLGQFEAFF,TGTGCTAGTGGTTTGGGGCAGTTTGAAGCTTTCTTT
TRBD1,TRBJ2-1,many,TRBV13,CASSSWTGGSVYEQFF,TGTGCCAGCAGCTCCTGGACAGGGGGGAGTGTATATGAGCAGTTCTTC
TRBD1,TRBJ2-7,many,TRBV24-1,CATSDSTGGSYEQYF,TGTGCCACCAGTGATTCGACAGGGGGGAGCTACGAGCAGTACTTC
.,TRBJ2-7,many,TRBV24-1,CATSDPSDSNPYEQYF,TGTGCCACCAGTGATCCCTCGGACAGTAATCCCTACGAGCAGTACTTC
.,TRBJ2-7,few,TRBV7-3,CASSLNPLREQYF,TGTGCCAGCAGCTTAAATCCCCTGCGGGAGCAGTACTTC
.,TRBJ1-1,many,TRBV7-8,CASSPRGDRLNTEAFF,TGTGCCAGCAGCCCTAGAGGCGACAGGCTGAACACTGAAGCTTTCTTT